Ten or more counts support the clone carrying this T cell receptor beta chain. Its target is not known. Time point described: newly diagnosed GD, antithyroid drugs for less than 3 months. PBMCs provided the RNA from which the TCR library was made. All patients originated from an endocrinology department located in Xi'an, China. CDR1 is MDHEN and CDR2 is SYDVKM in the germline V gene. The CDR3 is made up of 14 amino acids. V was pared by 3 bases and J by 5 bases, with 13 bases between. The data stem from a study of regulatory T cells in long-lasting Graves disease. In the study overall: Patients newly diagnosed with Graves' had been on antithyroid drugs for under 3 months.

The TCR beta library used iRepertoire HTBI primers with Arm-PCR amplification of CDR3. Each CDR3 protein gets one entry after TCRdb re-called the multiplex PCR reads with MiXCR. Of fewer than 350,000 distinct CDR3 sequences listed, 15% to 20% were seen once; the top ten hold around 37%. General study points: Exclusively peripheral blood, rather than thyroid tissue, was studied. Persistent Graves' patients showed reduced TCR diversity versus newly diagnosed patients.

The V and J genes are TRBV28 and TRBJ1-2; no reliable D call. The source of this sequence is a female donor with Graves disease. Sequenced here: peripheral blood mononuclear cells (PBMCs), sampled at new diagnosis, from a patient treated with antithyroid drugs. The CDR3 spells CASSFMTLGYGYTF. CDR3 bases: TGTGCCAGCAGTTTTATGACACTGGGTTATGGCTACACCTTC.